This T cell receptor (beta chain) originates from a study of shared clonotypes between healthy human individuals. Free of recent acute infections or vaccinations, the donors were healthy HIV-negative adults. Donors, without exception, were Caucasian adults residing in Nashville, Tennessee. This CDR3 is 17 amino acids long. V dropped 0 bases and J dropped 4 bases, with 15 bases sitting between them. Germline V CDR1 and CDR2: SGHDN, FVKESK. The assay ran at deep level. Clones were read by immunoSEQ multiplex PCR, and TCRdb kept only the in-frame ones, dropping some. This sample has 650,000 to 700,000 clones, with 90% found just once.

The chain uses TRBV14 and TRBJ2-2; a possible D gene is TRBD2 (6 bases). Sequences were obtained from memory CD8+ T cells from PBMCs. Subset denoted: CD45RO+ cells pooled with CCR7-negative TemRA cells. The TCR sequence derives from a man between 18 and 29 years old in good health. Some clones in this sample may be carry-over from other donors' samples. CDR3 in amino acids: CASSQDGDFPLTGELFF. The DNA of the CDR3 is TGTGCCAGCAGCCAAGATGGGGACTTCCCTCTCACCGGGGAGCTGTTTTTT.